The clone carrying this T cell receptor beta chain has just a few counts. V dropped 7 bases and J dropped 3 bases, with 13 bases sitting between them. Germline V CDR1 and CDR2: SQVTM, ANQGSEA. The CDR3 has 13 amino acids. A sample-barcoded 5' primer and a J-beta primer mix were used in a second PCR of roughly 7 to 11 cycles. Sequencing yielded, for each sample, at least 3 million paired-end reads carrying CDR3. From the 5' RACE reads, TCRdb called clonotypes with MiXCR, one entry per CDR3 protein. The sample has some 640,000 distinct CDR3 sequences; 25% to 30% are singletons. This entry belongs to a study of blood T cells in healthy people across ages.

Sample: blood. The rearrangement uses TRBV29-1 and TRBJ1-5; possibly TRBD1 for D (6 bases). The sequence was collected from an elderly woman in good health. DNA for the CDR3: TGCAGCGCGGGGGCAGGGACCAATCAGCCCCAGCATTTT. As protein: CSAGAGTNQPQHF.